Reported below is one T cell receptor beta chain. Its matching antigen is unknown. This sample is part of a study of radiotherapy plus CTLA-4 blockade in lung cancer. Study information: Overall, 15% to 20% of patients showed an objective response, while about 29% attained disease control.

Findings and limits, study-wide: It was early blood T cell clone dynamics, with interferon-beta, that reportedly best predicted response.

TCRdb's table, derived via immunoSEQ multiplex PCR, lists solely in-frame clones and lacks some. Of approximately 89,000 clones listed, about 80% are singletons. This sample comprised peripheral blood, obtained from a patient treated with radiotherapy plus ipilimumab. The TCR comes from a human donor with non-small cell lung cancer that progressed on radiotherapy plus ipilimumab.

CDR3 amino acids: CASSQDYPGTREAFF. CDR3 bases: TGCGCCAGCAGCCAAGATTACCCCGGAACACGGGAAGCTTTCTTT. This rearrangement joins TRBV4-1 to TRBJ1-1; D is unresolved. The CDR3 consists of 15 residues. Per germline, CDR1 MGHRA and CDR2 YSYEKL. V was pared by 0 bases and J by 8 bases, with 16 bases between.